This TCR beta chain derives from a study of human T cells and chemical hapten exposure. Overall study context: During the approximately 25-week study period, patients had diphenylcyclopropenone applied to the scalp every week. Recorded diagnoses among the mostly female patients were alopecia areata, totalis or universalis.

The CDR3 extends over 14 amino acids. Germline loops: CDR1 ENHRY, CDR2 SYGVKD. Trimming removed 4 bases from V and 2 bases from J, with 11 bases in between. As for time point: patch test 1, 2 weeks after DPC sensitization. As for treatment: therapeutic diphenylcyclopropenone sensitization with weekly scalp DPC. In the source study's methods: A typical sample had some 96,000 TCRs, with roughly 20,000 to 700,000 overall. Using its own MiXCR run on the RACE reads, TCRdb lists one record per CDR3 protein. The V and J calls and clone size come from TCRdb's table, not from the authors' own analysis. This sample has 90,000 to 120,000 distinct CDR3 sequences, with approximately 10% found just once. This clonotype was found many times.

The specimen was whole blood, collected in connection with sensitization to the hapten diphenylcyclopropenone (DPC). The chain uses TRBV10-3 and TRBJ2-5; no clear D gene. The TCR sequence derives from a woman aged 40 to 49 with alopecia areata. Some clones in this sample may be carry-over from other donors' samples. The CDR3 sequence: CAISVPDPQETQYF. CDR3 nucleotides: TGTGCCATCAGTGTGCCCGACCCTCAAGAGACCCAGTACTTC.